The source of this TCR beta chain is a study of vaccination and CD4 T cells after COVID-19. Across the study: Typically, post-vaccine samples were obtained a median approximately 70 days after dose two, within a range of 14 to 241.

Sequencing of DNA taken from cultured CD4+ T cells relied on the Oncomine TCR Beta short-read assay. The authors extracted genomic DNA from cultured CD4+ T cells. TCRdb passed the PCR reads through MiXCR, listing each CDR3 protein once. Of some 15,000 distinct CDR3 sequences in the sample, around two fifths were seen once. Concerning this clonotype itself: Its antigen is undetermined.

The CDR3 has 15 residues. V dropped 0 bases and J dropped 5; count of bases not matched to a gene: 7. The germline V gene has CDR1 SGDLS and CDR2 YYNGEE. The treatment is: roughly 10-day PBMC culture with coronavirus spike peptide pools or control peptides (ViraFEST assay). Expansion of antigen-specific T cells with peptide pools by ViraFEST preceded sequencing of TCRs. In this cohort, PCR tests turned positive between March and December 2020, predating US Alpha, Beta and Delta variants. The specimen sequenced was cultured CD4+ T cells from blood. The gene calls are TRBV9 and TRBJ1-2, with 7 bases fitting TRBD1. The receptor was isolated from a human donor with COVID-19. The CDR3 is CASSVEPGQSYGYTF. The DNA of the CDR3 is TGTGCCAGCAGCGTAGAACCGGGACAGAGTTATGGCTACACCTTC.